The 31 T cell receptor beta chains listed next were all sequenced from one sample in a study of blood T cell repertoires in COVID-19. The protocol was immunoSEQ multiplex PCR, while the TCRdb copy is restricted to in-frame clones and leaves out a portion. The sample contains hundreds of thousands of clones, around 87% of which appear only once. Specimen: PBMCs or T cells enriched from blood (not recorded which). The source is a woman younger than 30 with acute COVID-19.

The chain combines TRBV9 with TRBJ2-1, with TRBD2 identical over 10 bases. Germline CDR1 is SGDLS and CDR2 is YYNGEE. This CDR3 contains 16 residues. Trimming took 0 bases from V and 9 from J; bases not matched to a gene: 9. The CDR3 sequence: CASSVVPSGSFVEQFF. In DNA, the CDR3 is TGTGCCAGCAGCGTAGTGCCTAGCGGGAGCTTTGTTGAGCAGTTCTTC.

The chain employs TRBV27 and TRBJ1-5, with TRBD1 as a possible D gene (6 bases). The germline gives CDR1 MNHEY, CDR2 SMNVEV (reference sequence). Trimming removed 6 bases from V and 2 bases from J, with 14 bases in between. This CDR3 spans 15 amino acids. The CDR3: CASRVGGLGNQPQHF. CDR3 sequence (DNA): TGTGCCAGCAGAGTAGGGGGTTTGGGCAATCAGCCCCAGCATTTT.

The chain combines TRBV27 with TRBJ2-7; TRBD1 aligns across 7 bases. The CDR3 is 16 residues long. Germline values: CDR1 MNHEY, CDR2 SMNVEV (reference sequence). The ends lost 2 bases at V and 2 bases at J; junction bases unmatched: 9. CDR3 sequence: CASSLTTGIRTYEQYF. Here the CDR3 DNA reads TGTGCCAGCAGTTTAACGACAGGGATTCGTACCTACGAGCAGTACTTC.

The chain links TRBV9 to TRBJ1-6, with D perhaps matching TRBD1 (5 bases). There are 15 residues in the CDR3. CDR1 is SGDLS, CDR2 YYNGEE, per germline. V was trimmed by 0 bases and J by 6 bases, leaving 10 bases between them. The DNA of the CDR3 is TGTGCCAGCAGCGTAGTTCCGGGGGGTAATTCACCCCTCCACTTT. This sequence encodes CASSVVPGGNSPLHF.

The chain is built from TRBV27 and TRBJ2-7; possibly TRBD2 for D (5 bases). Trimming cost V 2 bases and J 2 bases, with 13 bases left between them. The CDR3 covers 15 residues. CDR1 is MNHEY, CDR2 SMNVEV, per germline (reference sequence). The CDR3 sequence is CASSLRFSDAYEQYF. DNA of the CDR3: TGTGCCAGCAGTTTACGATTTAGCGACGCCTACGAGCAGTACTTC.

The CDR3 here is CACLREGSYEQYF. The CDR3 bases are TGTGCCTGCCTACGGGAGGGCTCCTACGAGCAGTACTTC. V is TRBV30 and J is TRBJ2-7, with 8 bases fitting TRBD2. Germline trimming cut 6 bases from V and 0 bases from J; bases unmatched to any gene: 4. CDR3 length: 13 residues. Germline values: CDR1 GTSNPN, CDR2 SVGIG (reference sequence).

The rearrangement links TRBV4-2 to TRBJ2-2, with 9 positions matching TRBD2. This CDR3 contains 20 residues. CDR1 is LGHNA and CDR2 is YNFKEQ in the germline V gene. The J segment lost 1 base and the V segment lost 4 bases, leaving 16 bases of the junction unmatched. The CDR3 DNA reads as TGTGCCAGCAGCCGATTCAGCGGCGGGAGGGCCCTGGGGAACACCGGGGAGCTGTTTTTT. It is translated as CASSRFSGGRALGNTGELFF.

The rearrangement uses TRBV4-1 and TRBJ2-5; D possibly corresponds to TRBD2 (6 bases). This CDR3 contains 16 residues. The germline gives CDR1 MGHRA, CDR2 YSYEKL. Trimming cost V 1 base and J 2 bases, with 14 bases left between them. The CDR3 bases are TGCGCCAGCAGCCAAGGACCGGGACTCGGACAAGAGACCCAGTACTTC. This translates into CASSQGPGLGQETQYF.

The V gene is TRBV5-1, the J gene TRBJ1-2; D is ambiguous. Germline lookup yields CDR1 SGHRS and CDR2 YFSETQ. The CDR3 is made up of 14 amino acids. With 3 bases removed from V and 7 bases from J, the gap between germline ends came to 16 bases. The CDR3 loop is CASSSSDGWRGYTF. The CDR3 DNA sequence: TGCGCCAGCAGCTCCTCCGACGGGTGGCGTGGCTACACCTTC.

DNA of the CDR3: TGTGCCAGCAGTCTGACTAGCGGGTGGGGGTACAATGAGCAGTTCTTC. Translating gives CASSLTSGWGYNEQFF. This chain joins TRBV2 and TRBJ2-1, with 10 bases lining up with TRBD2. This CDR3 region has 16 residues. V lost 5 bases and J lost 4; bases outside the gene matches: 8. Germline V gives CDR1 SNHLY, CDR2 FYNNEI.

The gene calls are TRBV10-3 and TRBJ2-7, with TRBD2 identical over 9 bases. Germline CDR1 and CDR2: ENHRY and SYGVKD. The CDR3 has 14 residues. Trimming cost V 10 bases and J 2 bases; bases outside gene matches: 9. CDR3 loop: CATGTSWGAYEQYF. The CDR3 DNA sequence: TGTGCCACGGGGACTAGCTGGGGAGCCTACGAGCAGTACTTC.

The chain couples TRBV30 to TRBJ2-7; possibly TRBD1 for D (6 bases). V was clipped by 0 bases and J by 1 base, with 13 bases between them. Germline V gene lookup returns CDR1 GTSNPN and CDR2 SVGIG (reference sequence). The CDR3 is 15 residues long. The CDR3 loop is CAWSVSNRESYEQYF. CDR3 sequence (DNA): TGTGCCTGGAGTGTATCCAACAGGGAGTCCTACGAGCAGTACTTC.

The chain couples TRBV10-3 to TRBJ2-7; maybe TRBD2 (5 bases). Germline values: CDR1 ENHRY, CDR2 SYGVKD. Trimming removed 9 bases at V and 2 bases at J, with 17 bases between. The CDR3 has 14 residues. CDR3 sequence: CAIDSGSGAYEQYF. The DNA of the CDR3 is TGTGCCATAGACTCGGGGAGCGGTGCCTACGAGCAGTACTTC.

The chain recombines TRBV7-2 with TRBJ2-7; tentative D call: TRBD2 (6 bases). V was shortened by 1 base and J by 7 bases, with 14 bases between the two germline ends. This CDR3 is 14 amino acids long. Germline V gives CDR1 SGHTA, CDR2 FQGNSA. CDR3 loop: CASSLGGTGREQYF. The CDR3, as DNA: TGTGCCAGCAGCTTAGGGGGGACTGGGCGGGAGCAGTACTTC.

The chain combines TRBV5-4 with TRBJ2-2; unclear D gene. The CDR3 has 12 residues. Germline loops: CDR1 SGHNT, CDR2 YYREEE (reference sequence). Deletions cut 4 bases from V and 5 bases from J, with 6 bases between. For the CDR3, the DNA is TGTGCCAGCAGCCACTTGACCGGGGAGCTGTTTTTT. Its protein product is CASSHLTGELFF.

The V and J genes are TRBV25-1 and TRBJ2-2, with D maybe TRBD2 (6 bases). Looked up from germline, CDR1 is MGHDK and CDR2 is SYGVNS. This CDR3 contains 13 residues. Trimming stripped 10 bases from V and 3 bases from J, with 12 bases between. In DNA form, the CDR3 reads TGTGCCACCCGGGGGTCCGACACCGGGGAGCTGTTTTTT. The encoded protein is CATRGSDTGELFF.

The chain couples TRBV24-1 to TRBJ2-1; 8 bases fit TRBD1. Germline lookup yields CDR1 KGHDR and CDR2 SFDVKD. The CDR3 sequence is 14 residues long. With 3 bases clipped from V and 8 bases from J, the junction kept 5 bases outside the gene matches. CDR3 coding DNA: TGTGCCACCAGTGATCCACAGGGGGAGGATGAGCAGTTCTTC. Its translation is CATSDPQGEDEQFF.

This clone turned up a few times. The chain has TRBV5-1 and TRBJ2-1; 11 bases fit TRBD2. Trimming at V came to 4 bases and at J to 2 bases, leaving 14 bases not matched to a gene. The CDR3 extends over 19 amino acids. Germline V gene lookup returns CDR1 SGHRS and CDR2 YFSETQ. The CDR3 DNA reads as TGCGCCAGCAGCCCGTTGGGACTAGCGGAAGAAGCCACCTACAATGAGCAGTTCTTC. This sequence encodes CASSPLGLAEEATYNEQFF.

The rearrangement links TRBV18 to TRBJ2-7, with TRBD1 matching 8 bases. This CDR3 contains 13 residues. Germline values: CDR1 KGHSH, CDR2 LQKENI. The V segment lost 3 bases and the J segment 12 bases; nucleotides outside the gene matches: 10. The CDR3 sequence is CASSPQGAEGPYF. The CDR3 DNA sequence: TGTGCCAGCTCACCGCAGGGGGCCGAGGGACCGTACTTC.

Points on this clone: The same CDR3 arises from other DNA sequences in this sample as well. The chain joins TRBV5-1 to TRBJ1-1; 7 bases are a match to TRBD1. J was trimmed by 0 bases and V by 3 bases; bases with no gene match: 5. The CDR3 is 15 amino acids. Germline assignment: CDR1 SGHRS and CDR2 YFSETQ. The CDR3 DNA reads TGCGCCAGCAGCTCGCAACAGGGGTTGAACACTGAAGCTTTCTTT. Protein: CASSSQQGLNTEAFF.

This rearrangement joins TRBV6-2 or TRBV6-3 to TRBJ2-7, with 8 bases that match TRBD2. The ends lost 4 bases at V and 2 bases at J; junction bases unmatched: 10. CDR1 and CDR2 from the germline V gene are MNHEY and SVGEGT. This CDR3 spans 16 amino acids. This CDR3 is CASSSVPGLVPYEQYF. The CDR3 DNA is TGTGCCAGCAGTTCCGTTCCGGGACTAGTTCCCTACGAGCAGTACTTC.

The sample holds one count of this clone. This chain uses TRBV2 with TRBJ2-1; D not certain. Per the germline V gene, CDR1 is SNHLY and CDR2 is FYNNEI. CDR3 length equals 13 residues. The V gene lost 5 bases and the J gene lost 8 bases, with 13 bases spanning the gap. The CDR3 region has the DNA TGTGCCAGCAGTTCCCAAGCGTCGTATGAGCAGTTCTTC. Protein sequence: CASSSQASYEQFF.

This sequence joins TRBV27 and TRBJ2-3, with no clear D. Germline CDR1 and CDR2: MNHEY and SMNVEV (reference sequence). The ends were cut back, 2 bases at V and 6 bases at J, with 9 bases in the middle. This CDR3 has 13 amino acids. CDR3 protein: CASSLTPHDTQYF. In DNA, the CDR3 is TGTGCCAGCAGTTTAACCCCACACGATACGCAGTATTTT.

The chain links TRBV19 to TRBJ1-2; the match to TRBD1 covers 12 bases. Trimming cost V 8 bases and J 4 bases; bases outside gene matches: 20. Per germline, CDR1 LNHDA and CDR2 SQIVND (reference sequence). The CDR3 has 19 residues. The CDR3 is CASRYNPGQGASRSYGYTF. The CDR3 bases are TGTGCCAGTCGCTACAATCCGGGACAGGGGGCGTCTCGGAGCTATGGCTACACCTTC.

CDR3 bases: TGTGCCAGCAGTGACTCGACAGGGAATTCACCCCTCCACTTT. This sequence encodes CASSDSTGNSPLHF. The V gene is TRBV6-4, the J gene TRBJ1-6, with 7 nucleotides matching TRBD1. Losses at the gene ends were 0 bases for V and 7 bases for J; bases not matched to a gene: 0. This CDR3 is built from 14 residues. Germline CDR1 reads MRHNA; CDR2 reads SNTAGT.

The chain links TRBV7-2 to TRBJ2-1; 7 nucleotides align to TRBD1. Germline V gene lookup returns CDR1 SGHTA and CDR2 FQGNSA. Unmatched junction bases numbered 6, after V lost 3 bases and J lost 4 bases. The CDR3 runs 15 residues. In DNA, the CDR3 is TGTGCCAGCAGCTTTTATGCAGGGGGATACAATGAGCAGTTCTTC. This codes for CASSFYAGGYNEQFF.

The chain combines TRBV7-9 with TRBJ2-7, with TRBD1 matching 7 bases. V was pared by 3 bases and J by 4 bases, with 12 bases of the junction left unmatched. This CDR3 is built from 16 residues. The V gene's germline CDR1 is SEHNR and CDR2 FQNEAQ (reference sequence). The CDR3 is CASSLGTALYDYEQYF. In nucleotides, the CDR3 is TGTGCCAGCAGCTTGGGGACAGCCCTTTATGATTACGAGCAGTACTTC.

CDR3 loop: CASSFTVDQPQHF. The CDR3 DNA reads TGTGCCAGCAGTTTCACAGTCGATCAGCCCCAGCATTTT. J is TRBJ1-5 and V is TRBV12-3 or TRBV12-4; D gene ambiguous. CDR3 length: 13 amino acids. V was cut by 3 bases and J by 5 bases, with 8 bases left in between.

With respect to this clone: Additional DNA sequences in this sample encode the identical CDR3. The rearrangement uses TRBV3-1 (or the pseudogene TRBV3-2) and TRBJ2-1; the match to TRBD2 covers 13 bases. Germline loops: CDR1 LGHDT, CDR2 YNNKEL (reference sequence). The junction had 3 bases not matched to a gene; V was cut back by 3 bases and J by 4 bases. This CDR3 has 16 amino acids. In DNA, the CDR3 is TGTGCCAGCAGCCACCAGGGACTAGCGGGATACAATGAGCAGTTCTTC. It encodes CASSHQGLAGYNEQFF.

Here the CDR3 reads CASSRGRALGETQYF. The CDR3 DNA reads TGTGCCAGCAGTAGGGGTCGGGCGTTGGGGGAGACCCAGTACTTC. V gene TRBV6-5 combines with J gene TRBJ2-5; D perhaps matches TRBD1 (5 bases). V was shortened by 5 bases and J by 5 bases, with 18 bases between the two germline ends. Per germline, CDR1 MNHEY and CDR2 SVGAGI. CDR3 size: 15 residues.

This clone was picked up one time. This chain links TRBV19 with TRBJ2-6; D is unresolved. The germline gives CDR1 LNHDA, CDR2 SQIVND (reference sequence). The CDR3 has 13 residues. The V end lost 3 bases, the J end lost 2 bases, and 2 bases lay between the germline ends. CDR3 sequence: CASSIAGANVLTF. The DNA for the CDR3 is TGTGCCAGTAGTATCGCTGGGGCCAACGTCCTGACTTTC.